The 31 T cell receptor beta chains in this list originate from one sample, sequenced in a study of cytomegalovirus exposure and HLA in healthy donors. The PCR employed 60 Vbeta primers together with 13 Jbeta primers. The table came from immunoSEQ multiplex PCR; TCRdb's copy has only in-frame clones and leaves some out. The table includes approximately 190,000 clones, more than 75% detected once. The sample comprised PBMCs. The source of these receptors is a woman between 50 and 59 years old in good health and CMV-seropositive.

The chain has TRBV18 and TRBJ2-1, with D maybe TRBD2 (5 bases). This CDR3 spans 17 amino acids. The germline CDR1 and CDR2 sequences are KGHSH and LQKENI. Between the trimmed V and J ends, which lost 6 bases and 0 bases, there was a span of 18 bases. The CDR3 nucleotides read TGTGCCAGCTCCCCAGCCGTCGCGGGCGACTCCTACAATGAGCAGTTCTTC. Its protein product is CASSPAVAGDSYNEQFF.

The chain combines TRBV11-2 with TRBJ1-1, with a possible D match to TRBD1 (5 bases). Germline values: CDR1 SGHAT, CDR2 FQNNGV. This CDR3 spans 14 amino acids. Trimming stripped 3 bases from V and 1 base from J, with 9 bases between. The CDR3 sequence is CASSFSGGNTEAFF. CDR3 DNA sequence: TGTGCCAGCAGCTTTTCGGGGGGGAACACTGAAGCTTTCTTT.

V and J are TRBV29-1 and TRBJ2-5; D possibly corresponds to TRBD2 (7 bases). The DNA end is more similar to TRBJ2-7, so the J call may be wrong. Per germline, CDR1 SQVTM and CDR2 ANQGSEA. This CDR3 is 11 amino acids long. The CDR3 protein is CSFTGRDEQYF. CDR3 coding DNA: TGCAGCTTTACAGGGAGGGACGAGCAGTACTTC.

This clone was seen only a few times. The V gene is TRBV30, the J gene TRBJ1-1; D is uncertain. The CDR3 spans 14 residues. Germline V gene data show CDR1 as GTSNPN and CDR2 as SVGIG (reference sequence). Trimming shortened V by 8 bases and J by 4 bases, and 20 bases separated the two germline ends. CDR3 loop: CASSLPGSGTEAFF. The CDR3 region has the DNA TGTGCCAGCAGTTTACCGGGGAGCGGCACTGAAGCTTTCTTT.

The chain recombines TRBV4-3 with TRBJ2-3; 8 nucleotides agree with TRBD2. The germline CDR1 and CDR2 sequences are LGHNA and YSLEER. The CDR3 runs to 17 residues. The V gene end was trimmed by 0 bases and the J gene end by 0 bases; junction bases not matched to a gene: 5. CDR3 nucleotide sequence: TGCGCCAGCAGCCAAGATCACAGCGGGGGTAGCACAGATACGCAGTATTTT. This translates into CASSQDHSGGSTDTQYF.

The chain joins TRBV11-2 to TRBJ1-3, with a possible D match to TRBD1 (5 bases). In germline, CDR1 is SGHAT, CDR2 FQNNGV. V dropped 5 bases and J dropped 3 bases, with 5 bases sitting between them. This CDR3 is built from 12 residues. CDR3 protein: CASSQGGNTIYF. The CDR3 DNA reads TGTGCCAGCAGCCAGGGTGGAAACACCATATATTTT.

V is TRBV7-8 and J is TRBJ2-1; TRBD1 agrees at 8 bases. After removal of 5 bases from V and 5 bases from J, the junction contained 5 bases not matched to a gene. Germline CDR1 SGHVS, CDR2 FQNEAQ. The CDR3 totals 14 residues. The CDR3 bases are TGTGCCAGCAGCCGGGGACAGGTGGACAATGAGCAGTTCTTC. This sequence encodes CASSRGQVDNEQFF.

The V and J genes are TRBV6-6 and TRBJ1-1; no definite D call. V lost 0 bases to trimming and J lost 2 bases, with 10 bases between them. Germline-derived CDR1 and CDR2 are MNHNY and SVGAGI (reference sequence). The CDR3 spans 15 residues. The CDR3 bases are TGTGCCAGCAGTTACTCGAATCAGGCTAACACTGAAGCTTTCTTT. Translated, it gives CASSYSNQANTEAFF.

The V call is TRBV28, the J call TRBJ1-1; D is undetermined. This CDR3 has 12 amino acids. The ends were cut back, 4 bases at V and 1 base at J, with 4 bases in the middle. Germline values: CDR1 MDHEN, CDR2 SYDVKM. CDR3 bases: TGTGCCAGCAGTTCGGGGAACACTGAAGCTTTCTTT. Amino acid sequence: CASSSGNTEAFF. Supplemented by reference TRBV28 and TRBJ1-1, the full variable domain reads DVKVTQSSRYLVKRTGEKVFLECVQDMDHENMFWYRQDPGLGLRLIYFSYDVKMKEKGDIPEGYSVSREKKERFSLILESASTNQTSMYLCASSSGNTEAFFGQGTRLTVV.

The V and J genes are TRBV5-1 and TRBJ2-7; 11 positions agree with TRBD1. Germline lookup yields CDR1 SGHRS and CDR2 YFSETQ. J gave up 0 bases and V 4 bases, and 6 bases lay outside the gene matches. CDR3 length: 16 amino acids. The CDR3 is CASSLGTGGSSYEQYF. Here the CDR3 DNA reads TGCGCCAGCAGCCTAGGGACAGGGGGAAGCTCCTACGAGCAGTACTTC.

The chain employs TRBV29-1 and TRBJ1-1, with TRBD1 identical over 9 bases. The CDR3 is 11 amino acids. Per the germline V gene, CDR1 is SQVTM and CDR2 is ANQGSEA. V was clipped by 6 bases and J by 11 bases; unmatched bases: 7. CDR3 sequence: CSVLRTGDAFF. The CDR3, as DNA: TGCAGCGTCCTTAGGACAGGGGACGCTTTCTTT.

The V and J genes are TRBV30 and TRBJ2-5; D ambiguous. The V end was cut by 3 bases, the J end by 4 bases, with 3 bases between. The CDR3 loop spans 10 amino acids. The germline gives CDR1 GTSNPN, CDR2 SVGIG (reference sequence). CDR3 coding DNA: TGTGCCTGGAGCGGAGAGACCCAGTACTTC. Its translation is CAWSGETQYF.

Here the CDR3 reads CASSLQGYNSPLHF. The CDR3 DNA reads as TGTGCCAGCAGCTTACAGGGGTATAATTCACCCCTCCACTTT. The chain employs TRBV5-6 and TRBJ1-6; TRBD1 matches 7 bases. V shed 2 bases and J 4 bases; nucleotides not matched to a gene: 0. CDR1 and CDR2 (germline): SGHDT, YYEEEE. CDR3 size: 14 residues.

Written as DNA, the CDR3 is TGCGCCAGCAGCCAAGTGAGCACCGGGGAGCTGTTTTTT. This encodes CASSQVSTGELFF. The chain links TRBV4-3 to TRBJ2-2; no reliable D call. The germline V gene encodes CDR1 LGHNA and CDR2 YSLEER. V was pared by 1 base and J by 4 bases, with 4 bases between. This CDR3 contains 13 residues.

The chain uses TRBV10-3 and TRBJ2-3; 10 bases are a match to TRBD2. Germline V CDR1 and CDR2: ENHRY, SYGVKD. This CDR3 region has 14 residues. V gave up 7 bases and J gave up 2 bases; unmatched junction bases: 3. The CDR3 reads CAINSGGNTDTQYF. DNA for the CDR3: TGTGCCATCAATAGCGGGGGGAACACAGATACGCAGTATTTT.

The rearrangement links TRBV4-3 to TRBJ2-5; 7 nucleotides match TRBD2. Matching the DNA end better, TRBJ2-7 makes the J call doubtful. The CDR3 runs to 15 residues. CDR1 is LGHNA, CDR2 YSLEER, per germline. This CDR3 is CASSQEGSGDYEQYF. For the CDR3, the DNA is TGCGCCAGCAGCCAAGAGGGGAGCGGGGACTACGAGCAGTACTTC.

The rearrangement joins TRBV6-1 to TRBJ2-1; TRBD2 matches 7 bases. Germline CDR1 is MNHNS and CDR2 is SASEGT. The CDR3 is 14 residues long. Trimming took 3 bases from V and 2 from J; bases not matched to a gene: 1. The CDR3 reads CASSEGGTYNEQFF. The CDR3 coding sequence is TGTGCCAGCAGTGAGGGGGGGACCTACAATGAGCAGTTCTTC.

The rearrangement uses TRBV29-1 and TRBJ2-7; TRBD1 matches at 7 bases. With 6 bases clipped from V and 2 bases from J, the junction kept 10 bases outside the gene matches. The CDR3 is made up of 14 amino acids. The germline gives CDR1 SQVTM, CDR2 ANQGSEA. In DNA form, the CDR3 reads TGCAGCGTCTCGGACAGGTTTACTCCCTACGAGCAGTACTTC. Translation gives CSVSDRFTPYEQYF.

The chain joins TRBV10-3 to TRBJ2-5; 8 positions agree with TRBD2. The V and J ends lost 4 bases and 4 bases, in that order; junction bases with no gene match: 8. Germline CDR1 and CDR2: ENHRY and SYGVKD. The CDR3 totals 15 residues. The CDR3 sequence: CAISVKAGGGETQYF. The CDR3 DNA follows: TGTGCCATCAGTGTCAAGGCGGGGGGAGGAGAGACCCAGTACTTC.

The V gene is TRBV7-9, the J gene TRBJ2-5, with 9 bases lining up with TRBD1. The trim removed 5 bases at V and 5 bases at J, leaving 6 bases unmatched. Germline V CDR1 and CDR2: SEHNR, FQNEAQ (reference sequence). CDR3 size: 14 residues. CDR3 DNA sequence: TGTGCCAGCAGCAACGGGACAGGGTGGGAGACCCAGTACTTC. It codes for CASSNGTGWETQYF. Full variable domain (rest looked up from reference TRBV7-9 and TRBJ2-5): DTGVSQNPRHKITKRGQNVTFRCDPISEHNRLYWYRQTLGQGPEFLTYFQNEAQLEKSRLLSDRFSAERPKGSFSTLEIQRTEQGDSAMYLCASSNGTGWETQYFGPGTRLLVL.

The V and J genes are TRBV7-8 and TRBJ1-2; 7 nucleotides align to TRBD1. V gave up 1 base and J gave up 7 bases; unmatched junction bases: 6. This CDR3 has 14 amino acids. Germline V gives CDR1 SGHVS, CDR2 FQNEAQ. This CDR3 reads CASSLEGDSGGYTF. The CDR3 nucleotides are TGTGCCAGCAGCTTAGAGGGGGACAGTGGTGGCTACACCTTC.

CDR3 nucleotide sequence: TGTGCCAGCAGTACCGGGACAGGGTACCTCGAGCAGTACTTC. It yields the protein CASSTGTGYLEQYF. This rearrangement joins TRBV6-5 to TRBJ2-7, with TRBD1 identical over 9 bases. The CDR3 runs to 14 residues. With 5 bases clipped from V and 6 bases from J, the junction kept 8 bases outside the gene matches. CDR1 MNHEY and CDR2 SVGAGI come from the germline V gene.

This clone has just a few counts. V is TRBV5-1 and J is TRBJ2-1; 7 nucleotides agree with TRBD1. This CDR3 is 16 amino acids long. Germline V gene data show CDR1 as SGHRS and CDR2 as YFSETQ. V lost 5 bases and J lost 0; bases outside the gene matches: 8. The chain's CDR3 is CASRSEGASSYNEQFF. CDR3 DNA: TGCGCCAGCAGAAGCGAGGGGGCGAGCTCCTACAATGAGCAGTTCTTC.

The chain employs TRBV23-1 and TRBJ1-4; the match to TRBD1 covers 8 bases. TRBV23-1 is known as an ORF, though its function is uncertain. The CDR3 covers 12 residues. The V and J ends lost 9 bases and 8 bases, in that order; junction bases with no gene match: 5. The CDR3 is CARRQGREKLFF. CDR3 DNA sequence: TGCGCCAGGCGACAGGGGAGGGAAAAACTGTTTTTT.

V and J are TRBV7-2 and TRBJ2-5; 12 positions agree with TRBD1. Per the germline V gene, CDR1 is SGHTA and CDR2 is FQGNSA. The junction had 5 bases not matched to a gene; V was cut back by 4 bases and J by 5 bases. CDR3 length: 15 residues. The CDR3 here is CASSWGTGGEETQYF. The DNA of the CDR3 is TGTGCCAGCAGCTGGGGGACAGGGGGCGAGGAGACCCAGTACTTC.

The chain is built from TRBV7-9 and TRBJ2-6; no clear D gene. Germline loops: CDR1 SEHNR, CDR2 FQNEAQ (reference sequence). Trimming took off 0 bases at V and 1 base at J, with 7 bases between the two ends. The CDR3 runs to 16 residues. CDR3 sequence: CASSLARASGANVLTF. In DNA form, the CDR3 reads TGTGCCAGCAGCTTAGCACGCGCGTCTGGGGCCAACGTCCTGACTTTC.

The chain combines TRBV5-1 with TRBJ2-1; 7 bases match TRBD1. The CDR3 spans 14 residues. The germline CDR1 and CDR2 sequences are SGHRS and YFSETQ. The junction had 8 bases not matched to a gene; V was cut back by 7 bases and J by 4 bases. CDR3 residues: CASATKGAYNEQFF. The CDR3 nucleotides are TGCGCCAGCGCCACTAAGGGGGCATACAATGAGCAGTTCTTC.

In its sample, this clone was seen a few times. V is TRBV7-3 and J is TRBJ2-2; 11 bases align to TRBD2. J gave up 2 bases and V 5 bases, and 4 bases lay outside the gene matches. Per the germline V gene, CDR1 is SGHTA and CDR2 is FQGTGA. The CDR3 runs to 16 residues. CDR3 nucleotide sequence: TGTGCCAGCAGCACTAGCGGGGGCCATAACACCGGGGAGCTGTTTTTT. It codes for CASSTSGGHNTGELFF.

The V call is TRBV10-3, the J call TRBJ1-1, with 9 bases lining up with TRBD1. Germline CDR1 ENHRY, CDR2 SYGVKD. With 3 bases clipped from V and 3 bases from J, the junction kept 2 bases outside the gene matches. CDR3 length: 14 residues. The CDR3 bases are TGTGCCATCAGTGACACAGGGGGCGACACTGAAGCTTTCTTT. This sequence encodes CAISDTGGDTEAFF.

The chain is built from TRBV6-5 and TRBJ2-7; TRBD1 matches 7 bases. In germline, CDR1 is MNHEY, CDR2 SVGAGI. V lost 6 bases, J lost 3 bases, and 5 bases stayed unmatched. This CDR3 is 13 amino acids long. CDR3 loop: CASSTGVFYEQYF. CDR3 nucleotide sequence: TGTGCCAGCAGCACAGGGGTGTTCTACGAGCAGTACTTC.

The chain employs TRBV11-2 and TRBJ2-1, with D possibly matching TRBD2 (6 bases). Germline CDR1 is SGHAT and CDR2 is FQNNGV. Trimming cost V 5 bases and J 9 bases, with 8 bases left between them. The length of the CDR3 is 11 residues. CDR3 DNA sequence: TGTGCCAGCAGCCTGGGAGGTGAGCAGTTCTTC. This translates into CASSLGGEQFF.